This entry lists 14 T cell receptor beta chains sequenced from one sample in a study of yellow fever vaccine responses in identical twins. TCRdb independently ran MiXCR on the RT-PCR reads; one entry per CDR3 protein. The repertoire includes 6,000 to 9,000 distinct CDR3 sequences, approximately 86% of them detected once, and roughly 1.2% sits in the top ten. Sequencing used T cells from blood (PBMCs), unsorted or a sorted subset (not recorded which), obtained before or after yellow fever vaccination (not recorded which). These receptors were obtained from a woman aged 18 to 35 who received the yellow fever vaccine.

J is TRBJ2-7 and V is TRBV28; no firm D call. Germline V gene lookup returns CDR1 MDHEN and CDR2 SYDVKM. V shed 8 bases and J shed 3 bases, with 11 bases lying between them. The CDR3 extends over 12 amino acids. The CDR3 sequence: CASGLAGYEQYF. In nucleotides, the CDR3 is TGTGCCAGCGGGCTTGCCGGCTACGAGCAGTACTTC.

The CDR3 coding sequence is TGTGCCAGCAGCTTGTCAGAGACCCAGTACTTC. Encoded protein: CASSLSETQYF. J is TRBJ2-5 and V is TRBV5-4; no reliable D call. CDR1 is SGHNT and CDR2 is YYREEE in the germline V gene (reference sequence). V was pared by 1 base and J by 4 bases, with 2 bases between. The CDR3 contains 11 residues.

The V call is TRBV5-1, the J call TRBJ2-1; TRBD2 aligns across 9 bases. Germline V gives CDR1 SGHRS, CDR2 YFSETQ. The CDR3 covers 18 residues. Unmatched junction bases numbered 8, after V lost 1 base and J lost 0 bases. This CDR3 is CASSLPSGTKTSYNEQFF. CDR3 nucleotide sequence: TGCGCCAGCAGCTTGCCTAGCGGGACTAAAACCTCCTACAATGAGCAGTTCTTC.

The DNA of the CDR3 is TGTGCCAGCAGCGATCTCGGGACAGGGGCCTACGAGCAGTACTTC. Protein product: CASSDLGTGAYEQYF. The genes are TRBV13 and TRBJ2-7; 10 nucleotides agree with TRBD1. CDR1 and CDR2 from the germline V gene are PRHDT and FYEKMQ (reference sequence). J gave up 2 bases and V 5 bases, and 6 bases lay outside the gene matches. The CDR3 totals 15 residues.

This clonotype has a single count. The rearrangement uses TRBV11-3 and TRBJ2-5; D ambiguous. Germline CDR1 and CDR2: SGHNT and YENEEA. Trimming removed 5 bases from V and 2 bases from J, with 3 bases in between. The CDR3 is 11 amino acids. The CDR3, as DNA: TGTGCCAGCAGCCTACAAGAGACCCAGTACTTC. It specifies CASSLQETQYF. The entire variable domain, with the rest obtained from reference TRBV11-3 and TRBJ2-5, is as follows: EAGVVQSPRYKIIEKKQPVAFWCNPISGHNTLYWYLQNLGQGPELLIRYENEEAVDDSQLPKDRFSAERLKGVDSTLKIQPAELGDSAVYLCASSLQETQYFGPGTRLLVL.

The CDR3 sequence is CASRGAGSVYEQYF. The CDR3 DNA is TGTGCCAGCAGAGGAGCCGGCTCTGTCTACGAGCAGTACTTC. The V gene is TRBV28, the J gene TRBJ2-7; the D is unclear. Trimming left V 6 bases short and J 3 bases short, with 15 bases between. Germline V gene data show CDR1 as MDHEN and CDR2 as SYDVKM. The CDR3 has 14 residues.

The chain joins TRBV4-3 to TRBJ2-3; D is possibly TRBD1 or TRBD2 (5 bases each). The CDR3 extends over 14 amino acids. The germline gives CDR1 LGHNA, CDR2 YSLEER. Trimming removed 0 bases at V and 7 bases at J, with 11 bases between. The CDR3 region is CASSQDRGRNTQYF. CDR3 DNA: TGCGCCAGCAGCCAAGATCGGGGACGGAATACGCAGTATTTT.

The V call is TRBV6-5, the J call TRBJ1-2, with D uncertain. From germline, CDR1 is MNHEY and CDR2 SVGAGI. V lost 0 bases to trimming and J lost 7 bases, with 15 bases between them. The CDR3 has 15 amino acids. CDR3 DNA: TGTGCCAGCAGTTACTCAAACGGACCAAGTGGTGGCTACACCTTC. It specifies CASSYSNGPSGGYTF.

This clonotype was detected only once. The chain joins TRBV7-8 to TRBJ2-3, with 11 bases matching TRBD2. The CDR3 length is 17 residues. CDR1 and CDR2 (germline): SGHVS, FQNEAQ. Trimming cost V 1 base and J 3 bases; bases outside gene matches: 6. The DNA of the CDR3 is TGTGCCAGCAGCTTAGAGACTAGCGGGACGGGGACAGATACGCAGTATTTT. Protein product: CASSLETSGTGTDTQYF.

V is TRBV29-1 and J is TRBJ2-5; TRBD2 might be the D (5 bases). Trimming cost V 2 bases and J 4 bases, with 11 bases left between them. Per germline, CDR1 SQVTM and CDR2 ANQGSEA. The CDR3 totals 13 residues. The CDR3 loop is CSVETVAGETQYF. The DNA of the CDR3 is TGCAGCGTTGAAACGGTCGCGGGAGAGACCCAGTACTTC. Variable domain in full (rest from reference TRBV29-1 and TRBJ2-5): SAVISQKPSRDICQRGTSLTIQCQVDSQVTMMFWYRQQPGQSLTLIATANQGSEATYESGFVIDKFPISRPNLTFSTLTVSNMSPEDSSIYLCSVETVAGETQYFGPGTRLLVL.

The CDR3 reads CASSHSLGGTGELFF. In DNA, the CDR3 is TGTGCCAGCAGCCACAGCCTCGGGGGCACCGGGGAGCTGTTTTTT. The chain employs TRBV11-2 and TRBJ2-2, with D possibly matching TRBD2 (6 bases). The CDR3 runs 15 residues. The V and J ends lost 5 bases and 4 bases respectively, with 14 bases between them. CDR1 is SGHAT and CDR2 is FQNNGV in the germline V gene.

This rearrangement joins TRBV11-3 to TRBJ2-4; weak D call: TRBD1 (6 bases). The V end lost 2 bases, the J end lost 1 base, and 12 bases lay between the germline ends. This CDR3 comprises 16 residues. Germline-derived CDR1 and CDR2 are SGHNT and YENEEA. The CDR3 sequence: CASSLTGSGAKNIQYF. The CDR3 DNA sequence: TGTGCCAGCAGCTTAACAGGGTCGGGGGCCAAAAACATTCAGTACTTC.

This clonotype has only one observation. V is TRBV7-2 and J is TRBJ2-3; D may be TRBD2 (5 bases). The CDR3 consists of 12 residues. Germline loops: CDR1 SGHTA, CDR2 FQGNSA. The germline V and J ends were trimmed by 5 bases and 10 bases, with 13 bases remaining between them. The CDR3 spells CASSPTGMPQYF. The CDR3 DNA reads TGTGCCAGCAGCCCAACGGGGATGCCGCAGTATTTT. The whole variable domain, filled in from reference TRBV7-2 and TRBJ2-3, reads GAGVSQSPSNKVTEKGKDVELRCDPISGHTALYWYRQSLGQGLEFLIYFQGNSAPDKSGLPSDRFSAERTGGSVSTLTIQRTQQEDSAVYLCASSPTGMPQYFGPGTRLTVL.

The CDR3: CASSGMDEQFF. CDR3 coding DNA: TGTGCCAGTAGCGGTATGGATGAGCAGTTCTTC. The chain couples TRBV19 to TRBJ2-1; unclear D gene. CDR3 length: 11 residues. Trimming removed 6 bases at V and 8 bases at J, with 8 bases between. Per the germline V gene, CDR1 is LNHDA and CDR2 is SQIVND (reference sequence).